Below are 2 T cell receptor beta chains sequenced from a single sample in a study of response to subunit inactivated influenza vaccine (dated by TCRdb to the late 2010s). Read against the paper, the sample's time point label means: 45 days after influenza vaccine administration. Library preparation used RT-PCR. TCRdb shows the sequencer as Illumina HiSeq 2500. TCRdb's own reprocessing of the public reads used fastp at Q25 and MiXCR and kept productive beta chains. A single entry per CDR3 protein holds the most common genes and DNA from its merged rows. This sample comprises about 520,000 distinct CDR3 sequences, approximately 10% of them detected only once. The top ten hold over 9.5% of the sample. The starting material was PBMCs from blood, obtained 45 days after vaccination. Receptors were obtained from a middle-aged man who received an inactivated influenza vaccine. Donor details come from another sample of the same person, matched by shared clones.

This clonotype was observed a few times. The chain employs TRBV6-5 and TRBJ2-7; either TRBD1 or TRBD2 may supply D (5 bases each). CDR3 length equals 14 residues. Germline lookup yields CDR1 MNHEY and CDR2 SVGAGI. Trimming pared 2 bases from V and 0 bases from J, leaving 8 bases between. CDR3 sequence (DNA): TGTGCCAGCAGTTACATGGGGGACTCCTACGAGCAGTACTTC. As protein: CASSYMGDSYEQYF.

With respect to this clonotype: A single base separates this from a much larger clone, so it may be a read error. The rearrangement joins TRBV27 to TRBJ1-2, with D possibly being TRBD1 (5 bases). Germline V gene sequence: CDR1 MNHEY, CDR2 SMNVEV (reference sequence). CDR3 size: 18 residues. The CDR3 spells CARSLIWGLDRDNYGYTF. CDR3 coding DNA: TGTGCCCGCAGTTTAATCTGGGGCTTGGACCGTGATAACTATGGCTACACCTTC.